These T cell receptor beta chains were read from a single sample in a study of regulatory T cells in long-lasting Graves disease. TCRdb re-analysed the multiplex PCR reads in MiXCR, keeping a single row per CDR3 protein. The top ten hold approximately 15% of the sample, which has about 240,000 distinct CDR3 sequences, about 19% seen once. The sequenced sample was peripheral blood mononuclear cells (PBMCs), obtained at new diagnosis, from a patient treated with antithyroid drugs. These receptors were obtained from a female donor with Graves disease. Each CDR3 is given with its conserved first and last residue. D genes are given only for firm matches. Where a row states a size, it is once, few, many or the class of an expanded clone; other rows omit it.

>many|TRBV20-1|-|TRBJ2-5
TGCAGTGCCGCCCGAGGGGAGACCCAGTACTTC
CSAARGETQYF
>-|TRBV27|-|TRBJ2-7
TGTGCCAGCAGTCCCGCGACCCTGGGTGGCTCCTACGAGCAGTACTTC
CASSPATLGGSYEQYF
>few|TRBV25-1|TRBD1|TRBJ2-2
TGTGCCAGCAGGACCTCTCGCACAGGGGGCCCCGGGGAGCTGTTTTTT
CASRTSRTGGPGELFF
>many|TRBV27|-|TRBJ2-1
TGTGCCAGCACCGGGACTGCTCGTGATGAGCAGTTCTTC
CASTGTARDEQFF
>-|TRBV28|-|TRBJ1-2
TGTGCCAGCAGCCACGGGACGCCTCGGGGCTATGGCTACACCTTC
CASSHGTPRGYGYTF
>-|TRBV5-1|TRBD2|TRBJ2-2
TGCGCCAGCAGCCCGGGACTAGCGGGGTTGAACACCGGGGAGCTGTTTTTT
CASSPGLAGLNTGELFF
>-|TRBV6-5|-|TRBJ2-5
TGTGCCAGCAGTTACATAGGCAGGTCGGAGACCCAGTACTTC
CASSYIGRSETQYF
>many|TRBV5-1|-|TRBJ1-2
TGCGCCAGCAGCTTGGACCCGGGGACCATTGGAGGCTACACCTTC
CASSLDPGTIGGYTF
>many|TRBV24-1|-|TRBJ2-5
TGTGCCACCAGTGATCCCCCAGGGCTGGGGGAAGAGACCCAGTACTTC
CATSDPPGLGEETQYF
>many|TRBV6-1|-|TRBJ2-7
TGTGCCAGCAGCCCTACGGGCTACAGTGAAAATTACGAGCAGTACTTC
CASSPTGYSENYEQYF
>-|TRBV7-2|-|TRBJ2-3
TGTGCCAGCAGCTTAGGTGTTGTCAGGAGCACAGATACGCAGTATTTT
CASSLGVVRSTDTQYF
>many|TRBV15|-|TRBJ2-5
TGTGCCACCAGCCAAGGTTCAAGGCAGGAAGAGACCCAGTACTTC
CATSQGSRQEETQYF
>many|TRBV3-1|-|TRBJ1-2
TGTGCCAGCAGCCAAGACCTCAGACAGACCAACTATGGCTACACCTTC
CASSQDLRQTNYGYTF
>-|TRBV24-1|TRBD2|TRBJ2-1
TGTGCCACCAGTGATCGGGGAGGGACTAGCGGGACACAGCGAACTTACAATGAGCAGTTCTTC
CATSDRGGTSGTQRTYNEQFF
>many|TRBV25-1|TRBD2|TRBJ2-3
TGTGCCAGCCATCCGTCCGTGGCGCGGGGGGCAGATACGCAGTATTTT
CASHPSVARGADTQYF
>many|TRBV12-3/TRBV12-4|-|TRBJ2-1
TGTGCCAGCAGTTTTGAGGCTAGCTGGTGGAATGAGCAGTTCTTC
CASSFEASWWNEQFF
>many|TRBV20-1|TRBD2|TRBJ2-1
TGCAGTGCGACCGGGACTAGCGCGAACTACAATGAGCAGTTCTTC
CSATGTSANYNEQFF
>many|TRBV6-5|-|TRBJ1-6
TGTGCCAGCAGTTACGACAGGACCAATTCACCCCTCCACTTT
CASSYDRTNSPLHF
>many|TRBV30|-|TRBJ1-2
TGTGCCTGGAGTCTCCCCATGAACTATGGCTACACCTTC
CAWSLPMNYGYTF
>many|TRBV6-5|-|TRBJ2-3
TGTGCCAGCAGTTACTCGGGCTGGTCGGGAGATACGCAGTATTTT
CASSYSGWSGDTQYF
>many|TRBV5-1|TRBD2|TRBJ2-7
TGCGCCAGCAGCTTGGGACCGGGTAGCGGGAGGCACTACGAGCAGTACTTC
CASSLGPGSGRHYEQYF
>few|TRBV12-3/TRBV12-4|-|TRBJ1-6
TGTGCCAGCAGTTTTTTGGGGCACCTCAATTCACCCCTCCACTTT
CASSFLGHLNSPLHF
>-|TRBV19|-|TRBJ2-3
TGTGCCAGTAGTATTTTTGTGTCAGGGGCAGATACGCAGTATTTT
CASSIFVSGADTQYF
>-|TRBV29-1|-|TRBJ1-1
TGCAGCGCTGGATGGGTTGAATCTGAAGCTTTCTTT
CSAGWVESEAFF
>many|TRBV4-3|-|TRBJ1-4
TGCGCCAGCAGCCAAGTGAGGAATCAGCAGGGTGGCGAAAAACTGTTTTTT
CASSQVRNQQGGEKLFF
>many|TRBV6-2/TRBV6-3|TRBD1|TRBJ2-1
TGTGCCAGCAGGTTAAACCACCGGGGGACAGGGTTTTACAATGAGCAGTTCTTC
CASRLNHRGTGFYNEQFF
>-|TRBV6-2/TRBV6-3|-|TRBJ2-1
TGTGCCAGCAGTCCAATAGGCAATGAGCAGTTCTTC
CASSPIGNEQFF
>many|TRBV15|TRBD2|TRBJ2-1
TGTGCCACCAGCAGAGATTTGGCGGGAGCTACGCAGTTCTTC
CATSRDLAGATQFF
>-|TRBV19|TRBD1|TRBJ1-4
TGTGCCACCTCGTTCGGGACAGGGCTCGAAAAACTGTTTTTT
CATSFGTGLEKLFF
>-|TRBV19|-|TRBJ2-7
TGTGCCAGTAGTATAAAAGAGGGCGCGAACTCCTACGAGCAGTACTTC
CASSIKEGANSYEQYF
>-|TRBV7-9|-|TRBJ2-7
TGTGCCAGCAGCTTCGCTCCTGCCTACGAGCAGTACTTC
CASSFAPAYEQYF
>many|TRBV20-1|TRBD1|TRBJ1-6
TGCAGTGCTAGGGTTTGGGACAGCAATAATTCACCCCTCCACTTT
CSARVWDSNNSPLHF
>-|TRBV25-1|TRBD1|TRBJ1-3
TGTGCCAGCAGGGACAGGCACTCTGGAAACACCATATATTTT
CASRDRHSGNTIYF
>few|TRBV5-5|-|TRBJ1-6
TGTGCCAGCAGCTTGGATCGGAGAGCCCTCCACTTT
CASSLDRRALHF
>once|TRBV11-2|-|TRBJ1-1
TGTGCCAGCAGCTCTCCTGGGGTGAACACTGAAGCTTTCTTT
CASSSPGVNTEAFF
>-|TRBV29-1|TRBD1|TRBJ2-7
TGCAGCACTCAAGGACAGGGAACAGAGGAGTACTTC
CSTQGQGTEEYF
>-|TRBV24-1|-|TRBJ2-7
TGTGCCACCAGTGATGAACAGGGTGAAGGGGGCTACGAGCAGTACTTC
CATSDEQGEGGYEQYF
>many|TRBV2|TRBD1|TRBJ2-4
TGTGCCAGCAGCGAAGGATCCGGGACAGGGGTCAAAAACATTCAGTACTTC
CASSEGSGTGVKNIQYF
>-|TRBV5-1|TRBD2|TRBJ2-7
TGCGCCAGCAGCTTAGCCGGGGGGGCAGCGGAAGAGCAGTACTTC
CASSLAGGAAEEQYF
>many|TRBV7-2|-|TRBJ1-3
TGTGCCAGCAGCTTAACAGTGCCCTCTGGAAACACCATATATTTT
CASSLTVPSGNTIYF
>many|TRBV10-3|-|TRBJ1-2
TGTGCCATCAGTGAGTCCCAGGGGAATGGCTACACCTTC
CAISESQGNGYTF
>-|TRBV5-1|TRBD1|TRBJ2-1
TGCGCCAGCAGCTTGGACAGGGGCGTCTACAATGAGCAGTTCTTC
CASSLDRGVYNEQFF
>-|TRBV18|-|TRBJ2-5
TGTGCCAGCTCACTAACACACAGTGGGGAGACCCAGTACTTC
CASSLTHSGETQYF
>many|TRBV7-3|TRBD2|TRBJ2-5
TGTGCCAGCAGCTTGCGGGGGGCGGAAGAGACCCAGTACTTC
CASSLRGAEETQYF